A selection of T cell receptor beta chains follows, all from one sample in a study of T cell repertoires in aging, cancer and after chemotherapy. From the multiplex PCR reads, TCRdb called clonotypes with MiXCR, one entry per CDR3 protein. The data show about 2,200 distinct CDR3 sequences, around 50% seen once. The sample taken for sequencing was blood. These receptors originate from a human donor with a blood cancer. CDR3s include the opening cysteine and the closing phenylalanine or tryptophan. The D gene is left open where the match is weak. Only part of the rows carry a size: once, few, many, or a class if the clone is expanded.

cdr3_length j_call d_call clone_size v_call cdr3_aa cdr3_nt
18 TRBJ2-6 TRBD2 once TRBV7-3 CASSLTSGRAFGANVLTF TGTGCCAGCAGCTTAACTAGCGGGAGGGCCTTTGGGGCCAACGTCCTGACTTTC
13 TRBJ1-2 TRBD1 NA TRBV5-6 CASSIMTGDGYTF TGTGCCAGTAGTATCATGACAGGGGATGGCTACACCTTC
15 TRBJ1-2 NA NA TRBV30 CAWTRDARFNYGYTF TGTGCCTGGACCAGGGACGCCAGGTTTAACTATGGCTACACCTTC
13 TRBJ2-5 NA few TRBV7-2 CASSSQTRGTQYF TGTGCCAGCAGCTCCCAGACGCGGGGGACCCAGTACTTC
13 TRBJ1-1 NA NA TRBV29-1 CSVHAGYYTEAFF TGCAGCGTTCATGCAGGATACTACACTGAAGCTTTCTTT
13 TRBJ2-1 NA few TRBV7-6 CASSLDRTGEQFF TGTGCCAGCAGCTTAGACCGGACGGGTGAGCAGTTCTTC
15 TRBJ2-5 NA NA TRBV10-3 CASSETGLRAETQYF TGTGCCAGCAGTGAGACGGGGCTTAGGGCCGAGACCCAGTACTTC
14 TRBJ2-1 NA NA TRBV6-5 CASSPTGYYNEQFF TGTGCCAGCTCACCAACTGGGTATTACAATGAGCAGTTCTTC
15 TRBJ2-7 TRBD2 once TRBV7-2 CASSLGAGGPYEQYF TGTGCCAGCAGCTTAGGAGCGGGAGGGCCCTACGAGCAGTACTTC
13 TRBJ2-3 NA NA TRBV6-5 CASSPPSTYTQYF TGTGCCAGCTCACCTCCCTCTACCTATACGCAGTATTTT
13 TRBJ2-7 NA few TRBV6-5 CASRGSIPYEQYF TGTGCCAGCAGGGGATCAATACCCTACGAGCAGTACTTC
12 TRBJ2-2 NA NA TRBV6-5 CASRAGTGELFF TGTGCCAGCAGGGCAGGGACCGGGGAGCTGTTTTTT
12 TRBJ2-1 NA few TRBV29-1 CSVERQLNEQFF TGCAGCGTTGAAAGACAGTTAAATGAGCAGTTCTTC
16 TRBJ2-2 TRBD1 NA TRBV12-3/TRBV12-4 CASSFRGRGQTGELFF TGTGCCAGCAGTTTCAGAGGCAGGGGGCAAACCGGGGAGCTGTTTTTT
15 TRBJ1-4 TRBD1 NA TRBV20-1 CSARPTGTGNEKLFF TGCAGTGCTCGCCCTACCGGGACAGGGAATGAAAAACTGTTTTTT
11 TRBJ2-7 NA few TRBV27 CASSSGGEQYF TGTGCCAGCAGTTCTGGGGGCGAGCAGTACTTC
15 TRBJ1-1 TRBD1 NA TRBV6-5 CASSFRTGGNTEAFF TGTGCCAGCAGTTTTCGGACAGGGGGGAACACTGAAGCTTTCTTT
16 TRBJ1-6 TRBD1 NA TRBV19 CASSPRTGRGNSPLHF TGTGCCAGTAGTCCTCGGACAGGGCGAGGAAATTCACCCCTCCACTTT
14 TRBJ2-7 TRBD1 NA TRBV6-5 CASRGQGAPYEQYF TGTGCCAGCAGGGGACAGGGGGCCCCCTACGAGCAGTACTTC
14 TRBJ2-2 TRBD1 NA TRBV6-5 CASRTGVRTGELFF TGTGCCAGCCGAACAGGGGTGAGGACCGGGGAGCTGTTTTTT
14 TRBJ1-2 NA NA TRBV19 CASSRSTRAWSYTF TGTGCCAGTAGCCGCTCGACCCGGGCCTGGAGCTACACCTTC
13 TRBJ2-3 NA NA TRBV19 CASAQGGTDTQYF TGTGCCAGTGCTCAGGGGGGGACAGATACGCAGTATTTT
13 TRBJ2-5 NA NA TRBV7-9 CASSLLAGETQYF TGTGCCAGCAGCTTGCTTGCTGGCGAGACCCAGTACTTC
15 TRBJ2-7 NA NA TRBV29-1 CSVDRGSGPVGEQYF TGCAGCGTTGATCGGGGTAGCGGCCCGGTGGGAGAGCAGTACTTC
13 TRBJ2-1 NA NA TRBV7-2 CASSNEAANEQFF TGTGCCAGCAGCAATGAGGCCGCAAATGAGCAGTTCTTC
13 TRBJ2-7 TRBD1 few TRBV11-3 CASSRRQGYEQYF TGTGCCAGCAGCCGACGACAGGGATACGAGCAGTACTTC
16 TRBJ1-1 NA NA TRBV6-5 CASSYSRRAPNTEAFF TGTGCCAGCAGTTACTCGAGGAGGGCCCCGAACACTGAAGCTTTCTTT
15 TRBJ2-1 NA few TRBV12-3/TRBV12-4 CATSYGGSSYNEQFF TGTGCCACCAGTTACGGGGGAAGCTCCTACAATGAGCAGTTCTTC
13 TRBJ1-2 NA NA TRBV6-1 CASTGVSNYGYTF TGTGCCAGCACGGGGGTTTCTAACTATGGCTACACCTTC
16 TRBJ1-2 TRBD1 NA TRBV27 CASSQQTGASNYGYTF TGTGCCAGCAGTCAGCAGACAGGGGCCTCTAACTATGGCTACACCTTC
15 TRBJ1-5 NA NA TRBV12-3/TRBV12-4 CASSLGATQSSPQHF TGTGCCAGCAGTTTAGGGGCCACACAGTCCTCGCCCCAGCATTTT
16 TRBJ2-1 TRBD2 NA TRBV19 CASSTPGTSGHNEQFF TGTGCCAGTAGTACCCCCGGGACTAGCGGGCACAATGAGCAGTTCTTC
15 TRBJ1-2 NA NA TRBV11-3 CASSLNVKTNYGYTF TGTGCCAGCAGCTTAAACGTTAAAACCAACTATGGCTACACCTTC
14 TRBJ1-1 NA NA TRBV29-1 CSVRSGSANTEAFF TGCAGCGTTCGTAGCGGCTCGGCAAACACTGAAGCTTTCTTT
15 TRBJ2-7 TRBD1 few TRBV6-1 CASSDPRDRDHEQYF TGTGCCAGCAGTGATCCCAGGGACAGGGACCACGAGCAGTACTTC
14 TRBJ2-7 NA few TRBV27 CASSARAPPYEQYF TGTGCCAGCAGTGCCAGGGCACCCCCCTACGAGCAGTACTTC
15 TRBJ1-5 NA NA TRBV6-1 CASSDPQARNQPQHF TGTGCCAGCAGCGACCCGCAGGCCCGCAATCAGCCCCAGCATTTT
13 TRBJ2-2 NA NA TRBV30 CAWNYLDTGELFF TGTGCCTGGAACTACCTGGACACCGGGGAGCTGTTTTTT
15 TRBJ2-5 NA NA TRBV19 CASSMVARQGQTQYF TGTGCCAGTAGTATGGTGGCTCGGCAGGGGCAGACCCAGTACTTC
18 TRBJ2-2 NA few TRBV7-2 CASSSTIYSYANTGELFF TGTGCCAGCAGCTCTACGATTTATTCTTACGCGAACACCGGGGAGCTGTTTTTT
14 TRBJ1-2 NA NA TRBV29-1 CSAATASREYGYTF TGCAGCGCCGCTACCGCTTCCAGGGAATACGGCTACACCTTC
12 TRBJ2-5 NA medium-sized TRBV30 CAWSADRLTQYF TGTGCCTGGAGTGCCGACAGGTTGACCCAGTACTTC
17 TRBJ2-1 TRBD2 NA TRBV6-5 CASSSRKLAGVYNEQFF TGTGCCAGCAGCTCCCGAAAACTAGCGGGGGTATACAATGAGCAGTTCTTC
12 TRBJ2-3 NA large TRBV30 CAWSYGRDTQYF TGTGCCTGGAGTTACGGACGGGATACGCAGTATTTT
13 TRBJ1-1 NA NA TRBV5-6 CASSFPVGTEAFF TGTGCCAGCAGCTTTCCAGTAGGCACTGAAGCTTTCTTT
14 TRBJ1-5 TRBD1 NA TRBV6-1 CASTGGQGNQPQHF TGTGCCAGCACCGGGGGACAGGGGAATCAGCCCCAGCATTTT
16 TRBJ2-5 TRBD2 NA TRBV29-1 CSVALGLAGDQETQYF TGCAGCGTTGCCCTAGGACTAGCGGGCGACCAAGAGACCCAGTACTTC